This TCR beta chain emerged from a study of T cells in Graves' hyperthyroidism and ophthalmopathy. Overall study findings and caveats: Among clonotypes expanded in thyroid above 0.001, most were also found in blood.

The CDR3 is made up of 10 amino acids. Per germline, CDR1 MNHNY and CDR2 SVGAGI (reference sequence). Amplification of TCR beta CDR3 regions used RNA as the template. HTBI primers were employed in a first-round RT-PCR of the TCR CDR3. TCRdb processed the multiplex PCR reads anew with MiXCR; each CDR3 protein has one entry. The repertoire holds 450,000 to 700,000 distinct CDR3 sequences, with 46% as singletons. This clonotype occurred many times. Antigen: not known. The junction departs from the called germline gene at one end, perhaps through a read error. Sequencing was done on a sample of peripheral blood or thyroid tissue (not recorded which). The chain combines TRBV6-6 with TRBJ1-2; 8 nucleotides align to TRBD1. The sequence came from an adult woman with Graves' disease, either hyperthyroidism or ophthalmopathy (not recorded which). The CDR3: CASSTGQAVF. DNA for the CDR3: TGTGCCAGCAGTACGGGACAGGCCGTTTTC.